This T cell receptor beta chain stems from a study of tumor-infiltrating lymphocytes in primary liver carcinoma. Scientists recovered RNA and DNA together from roughly 21-30 mg of unsorted bulk tissue. Each participant had primary liver carcinoma, and surgical resection was the treatment. Donors were untreated and chronically infected with HBV. Total RNA (around 500 ng) served as template for TCR beta cDNA synthesis primed by a constant-region primer. Three-round nested multiplex PCR performed with slightly modified ARM-PCR produced the TCR beta libraries. TRBV1-TRBV30 forward primers paired with a C-beta reverse primer drove the first two PCR rounds, approximately 11 cycles each. TCRdb re-analysed the multiplex PCR reads in MiXCR, keeping a single row per CDR3 protein. This table has 80,000 or so distinct CDR3 sequences, 71% appearing once. Worth noting for this clonotype: An end of the junction differs from the germline gene, which may be a read error.

This CDR3 is 13 amino acids long. CDR1 is SGHNT, CDR2 YYREEE, per germline (reference sequence). The source of this sequence is a woman aged 55-70 years with primary liver carcinoma and hepatitis B virus infection. This chain joins TRBV5-4 and TRBJ1-1; no clear D gene. Sequences were obtained from liver tumor tissue from sampling region 4. Documented subset: tumor region T4, right-lateral pole. This chain's CDR3 is CARSQATSTEAFF. Here the CDR3 DNA reads TGTGCCCGCAGTCAGGCCACGTCAACTGAAGCCTTCTTT. Complete variable domain (other parts from reference TRBV5-4 and TRBJ1-1): ETGVTQSPTHLIKTRGQQVTLRCSSQSGHNTVSWYQQALGQGPQFIFQYYREEENGRGNFPPRFSGLQFPNYSSELNVNALELDDSALYLCARSQATSTEAFFGQGTRLTVV.